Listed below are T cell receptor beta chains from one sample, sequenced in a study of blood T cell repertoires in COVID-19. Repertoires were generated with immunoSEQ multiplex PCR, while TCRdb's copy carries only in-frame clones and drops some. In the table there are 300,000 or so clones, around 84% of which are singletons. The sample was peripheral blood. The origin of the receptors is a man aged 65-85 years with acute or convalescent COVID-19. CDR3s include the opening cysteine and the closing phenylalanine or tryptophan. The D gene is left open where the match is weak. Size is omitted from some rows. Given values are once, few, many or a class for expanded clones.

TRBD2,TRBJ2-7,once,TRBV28,TGTGCCAGCTCCACGGGGGGTTACTACGAGCAGTACTTC,CASSTGGYYEQYF
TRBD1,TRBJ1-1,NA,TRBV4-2,TGTGCCAGCCGGAGCTCAGGACAGGACTACACTGAAGCTTTCTTT,CASRSSGQDYTEAFF
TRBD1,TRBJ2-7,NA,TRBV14,TGTGCCAGCAGCCGACAGGGTTGGTTCGAGCAGTACTTC,CASSRQGWFEQYF
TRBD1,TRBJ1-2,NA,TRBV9,TGTGCCAGCAGCGTGGGGACAGGCCGTCTCTCCAACTATGGCTACACCTTC,CASSVGTGRLSNYGYTF
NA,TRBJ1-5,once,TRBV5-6,TGTGCCAGCAGCTTGTTTTCGCAGGGCCCCAATCAGCCCCAGCATTTT,CASSLFSQGPNQPQHF
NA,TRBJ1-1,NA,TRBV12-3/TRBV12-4,TGTGCCAGTCAATGGGCCGGCTCGTCGGGGGCTTTCTTT,CASQWAGSSGAFF
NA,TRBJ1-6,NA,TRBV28,TGTGCCAGCAGTTTCCCGCGGGATAATTCACCCCTCCACTTT,CASSFPRDNSPLHF
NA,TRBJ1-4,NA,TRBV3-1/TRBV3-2,TGTGCCAGCAGCCAAGATTTCTCGGCAGGGAATAATGAAAAACTGTTTTTT,CASSQDFSAGNNEKLFF
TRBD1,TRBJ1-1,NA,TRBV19,TGTGCCAGTAGTATGTTGCAGGGGGTTAACACTGAAGCTTTCTTT,CASSMLQGVNTEAFF
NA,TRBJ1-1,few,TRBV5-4,TGTGCCAGCAGCGGGGGGTTGGGGAACACTGAAGCTTTCTTT,CASSGGLGNTEAFF
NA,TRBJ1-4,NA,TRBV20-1,TGCAGTGCTAGTAATCGGGCTAATGAAAAACTGTTTTTT,CSASNRANEKLFF
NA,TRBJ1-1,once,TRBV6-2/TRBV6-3,TGTGCCAGCAGTTACAGGCCAACAGAGCCGAACACTGAAGCTTTCTTT,CASSYRPTEPNTEAFF
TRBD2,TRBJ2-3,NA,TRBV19,TGTGCCAGTAGTATCTGGGCTAGCGGTCTCACAGATACGCAGTATTTT,CASSIWASGLTDTQYF
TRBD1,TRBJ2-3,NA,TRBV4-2,TGTGCCAGCAGCCAAGATCGAACCCGGGACAGGGCCTCAGATACGCAGTATTTT,CASSQDRTRDRASDTQYF
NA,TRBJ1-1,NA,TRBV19,TGTGCCAGTAGTTTTTCCCTGCCAGGTACTTCGACTGAAGCTTTCTTT,CASSFSLPGTSTEAFF
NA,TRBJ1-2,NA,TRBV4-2,TGTGCCAGCAGCCAAGACGAGGGCCTAGGCTATGGCTACACCTTC,CASSQDEGLGYGYTF
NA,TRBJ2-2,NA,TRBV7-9,TGTGCCAGCATGACGGGCGGGCGGGAGCTGTTTTTT,CASMTGGRELFF
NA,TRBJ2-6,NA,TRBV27,TGTGCCAGCAGTTTATATTCCAGGACACCAACTGGGGCCAACGTCCTGACTTTC,CASSLYSRTPTGANVLTF
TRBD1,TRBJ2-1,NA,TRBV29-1,TGCAGCGTGGTTGACAGGGCCATCGACAATGAGCAGTTCTTC,CSVVDRAIDNEQFF
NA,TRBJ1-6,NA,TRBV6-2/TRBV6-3,TGTGCCAGCAGTTACTCGACAGTCACCAACCCGGCTTCACCCCTCCACTTT,CASSYSTVTNPASPLHF
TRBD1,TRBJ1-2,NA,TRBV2,TGTGCCAGCAGTGTTCAGGGGGTCGGCTATGGCTACACCTTC,CASSVQGVGYGYTF
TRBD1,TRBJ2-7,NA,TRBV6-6,TGTGCCAGCAGTCGGGACAGGGGAACACTCTACGAGCAGTACTTC,CASSRDRGTLYEQYF
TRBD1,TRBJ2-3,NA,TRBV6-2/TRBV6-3,TGTGCCAGCAGCCTCGGACAGGGGGGCAGGGATACGCAGTATTTT,CASSLGQGGRDTQYF